These 12 T cell receptor beta chains came from one sample sequenced in a study of cytomegalovirus exposure and HLA in healthy donors. PCR primers comprised 60 Vbeta and 13 Jbeta primers. TCRdb keeps only in-frame clones here, not all; method: immunoSEQ multiplex PCR. This sample has around 200,000 clones, with around three quarters found just once. The specimen sequenced was PBMCs. Source of these receptors: a woman aged 18-35 years in good health and CMV-seronegative.

This clone was counted a few times. The J gene is TRBJ1-5, the V gene TRBV27; unclear D gene. Germline-derived CDR1 and CDR2 are MNHEY and SMNVEV (reference sequence). V lost 5 bases to trimming and J lost 10 bases, with 15 bases between them. The CDR3 runs 13 residues. CDR3 in amino acids: CASSLSLANPQHF. CDR3 nucleotide sequence: TGTGCCAGCAGTCTTTCCCTAGCAAACCCCCAGCATTTT.

The rearrangement uses TRBV28 and TRBJ2-1; 9 bases line up with TRBD2. Germline trimming cut 4 bases from V and 4 bases from J; bases unmatched to any gene: 8. The CDR3 covers 16 residues. The germline gives CDR1 MDHEN, CDR2 SYDVKM. The chain's CDR3 is CASSSLAGDKYNEQFF. CDR3 nucleotide sequence: TGTGCCAGCAGTTCCTTAGCGGGGGATAAATACAATGAGCAGTTCTTC.

CDR3 loop: CASSQSPGQGQETQYF. DNA for the CDR3: TGCGCCAGCAGCCAATCCCCGGGACAGGGACAAGAGACCCAGTACTTC. This chain uses TRBV4-1 with TRBJ2-5; TRBD1 matches at 9 bases. This CDR3 is built from 16 residues. V gave up 2 bases and J gave up 2 bases; unmatched junction bases: 6. Germline V gene data show CDR1 as MGHRA and CDR2 as YSYEKL.

The rearrangement uses TRBV10-2 and TRBJ2-7, with TRBD1 as a possible D gene (6 bases). CDR3 size: 15 residues. Per the germline V gene, CDR1 is WSHSY and CDR2 is SAAADI. Trimming pared 0 bases from V and 1 base from J, leaving 10 bases between. DNA for the CDR3: TGCGCCAGCAGTGAGTCGGACAGCCTTTCCTACGAGCAGTACTTC. This gives the protein CASSESDSLSYEQYF.

The rearrangement uses TRBV5-4 and TRBJ2-7, with TRBD2 matching over 8 bases. V was clipped by 4 bases and J by 5 bases; unmatched bases: 8. This CDR3 contains 14 residues. The germline gives CDR1 SGHNT, CDR2 YYREEE (reference sequence). This CDR3 is CASSGEAGAHEQYF. The CDR3 DNA is TGTGCCAGCAGCGGGGAAGCGGGAGCCCACGAGCAGTACTTC.

V and J are TRBV27 and TRBJ2-1, with 11 bases that match TRBD1. Germline V gene data show CDR1 as MNHEY and CDR2 as SMNVEV (reference sequence). Trimming removed 7 bases from V and 8 bases from J; junction bases left unmatched: 10. The CDR3 is 15 residues long. The CDR3 sequence is CASTPGQGARDEQFF. In DNA, the CDR3 is TGTGCCAGCACCCCCGGACAGGGGGCTCGGGATGAGCAGTTCTTC.

Within the sample, this clone is medium-sized. The chain joins TRBV4-3 to TRBJ1-5; possibly TRBD1 for D (6 bases). The CDR3 covers 13 residues. The germline gives CDR1 LGHNA, CDR2 YSLEER. V was trimmed by 0 bases and J by 6 bases, leaving 6 bases between them. The CDR3 coding sequence is TGCGCCAGCAGCCAAGAACAGGGTCAGCCCCAGCATTTT. This sequence encodes CASSQEQGQPQHF.

The rearrangement joins TRBV2 to TRBJ1-4; TRBD1 is a possible D gene (5 bases). The length of the CDR3 is 14 residues. Germline CDR1 SNHLY, CDR2 FYNNEI. V was shortened by 8 bases and J by 0 bases, with 10 bases between the two germline ends. CDR3 region: CASRRGATNEKLFF. Here the CDR3 DNA reads TGTGCCAGCCGGAGGGGAGCAACTAATGAAAAACTGTTTTTT. Drawing the rest from reference TRBV2 and TRBJ1-4, the complete variable domain is EPEVTQTPSHQVTQMGQEVILRCVPISNHLYFYWYRQILGQKVEFLVSFYNNEISEKSEIFDDQFSVERPDGSNFTLKIRSTKLEDSAMYFCASRRGATNEKLFFGSGTQLSVL.

V and J are TRBV29-1 and TRBJ2-1; D may be TRBD2 (5 bases). Trimming cost V 8 bases and J 9 bases, with 8 bases left between them. Germline V gives CDR1 SQVTM, CDR2 ANQGSEA. The length of the CDR3 is 9 residues. As DNA, the CDR3 is TGCAGCCCCCGGGGTGAGCAGTTCTTC. Its translation is CSPRGEQFF.

This sequence joins TRBV27 and TRBJ1-1, with 10 bases that match TRBD1. V lost 6 bases and J lost 7; bases outside the gene matches: 11. The CDR3 consists of 15 residues. Germline V gene sequence: CDR1 MNHEY, CDR2 SMNVEV (reference sequence). This CDR3 reads CASRYRDRGIYEAFF. The CDR3 coding sequence is TGTGCCAGCAGATACCGGGACAGGGGAATTTATGAAGCTTTCTTT.

V gene TRBV27 combines with J gene TRBJ1-5, with D hard to call. Germline CDR1 is MNHEY and CDR2 is SMNVEV (reference sequence). V lost 2 bases to trimming and J lost 4 bases, with 9 bases between them. The CDR3 has 14 amino acids. The CDR3 DNA reads TGTGCCAGCAGTTTAGCGAGGTTTAATCAGCCCCAGCATTTT. Its translation: CASSLARFNQPQHF.

The V call is TRBV5-1, the J call TRBJ2-1; maybe TRBD1 (6 bases). Between the trimmed V and J ends, which lost 4 bases and 1 base, there was a span of 15 bases. The germline V gene encodes CDR1 SGHRS and CDR2 YFSETQ. This CDR3 has 16 amino acids. The CDR3 protein is CASSPLQGTSYNEQFF. The CDR3 nucleotides read TGCGCCAGCAGCCCCCTACAGGGAACGTCCTACAATGAGCAGTTCTTC.